This section outlines one TCR beta chain sequence together with its context. The antigen remains undetermined. These data come from a study of blood T cells in healthy people across ages. Whole-study context: Per two T cells, about one barcoded beta molecule was captured through template switching. Notes on the study in general: A greater number of naive CD4+ cells and higher diversity distinguished long-lived donors from aged donors. Conclusively comparing naive with antigen-experienced cells was impossible with unsorted PBMCs.

Looked up from germline, CDR1 is MNHEY and CDR2 is SMNVEV (reference sequence). V lost 3 bases and J 3 bases, leaving 12 bases between the germline ends. The CDR3 is 15 amino acids. Through a sample-barcoded 5' primer and a J-beta primer mix, a second PCR was run for roughly 7 to 11 cycles. Tagging of each cDNA molecule was performed by a template-switch adaptor with 12 random nucleotides. TCRdb re-called the 5' RACE reads through MiXCR, storing one row per CDR3 protein. The repertoire includes about 1.6 million distinct CDR3 sequences, approximately 32% of them detected once, and about 11% sits in the top ten.

The TCR comes from a woman aged 25-40 years in good health. Sequenced sample: blood. The V and J genes are TRBV27 and TRBJ2-4, with a possible D match to TRBD2 (6 bases). Here the CDR3 reads CASSFSRGGKNIQYF. CDR3 coding DNA: TGTGCCAGCAGTTTCTCGAGGGGAGGCAAAAACATTCAGTACTTC.